A selection of T cell receptor beta chains follows, all from one sample in a study of synovial regulatory T cells in juvenile arthritis. Repertoires were generated with immunoSEQ multiplex PCR, while TCRdb's copy carries only in-frame clones and drops some. The sample is made up of about 10,000 clones, and the top ten hold about 0.35% of it. Sequencing was carried out using Treg cells from blood. These receptors were taken from a donor younger than 30 with juvenile idiopathic arthritis. CDR3s include the opening cysteine and the closing phenylalanine or tryptophan.

v_call,j_call,cdr3_aa
TRBV6-1,TRBJ1-2,CAGSTGVYYGYTF
TRBV19,TRBJ2-1,CASSSGKFFYNEQFF
TRBV5-6,TRBJ2-3,CASSSRRTSGGDTQYF
TRBV9,TRBJ1-6,CASSVAPVGDSYNSPLHF
TRBV6-1,TRBJ1-5,CASSQGSNQPQHF
TRBV6-5,TRBJ1-2,CASSYFNYGYTF
TRBV19,TRBJ1-2,CASRRTGSHGYTF
TRBV5-6,TRBJ2-5,CASSLWGGSSYEQYF
TRBV5-1,TRBJ1-2,CASSFTGEYGYTF
TRBV20-1,TRBJ1-2,CSLDRGDGYTF
TRBV20-1,TRBJ2-7,CSAYSRPKQYF
TRBV6-1,TRBJ1-2,CASSEILRGGYTF
TRBV6-1,TRBJ1-2,CASSERRETYGYTF
TRBV27,TRBJ1-6,CASSSGGAHNSPLHF